One sample yielded the 18 T cell receptor beta chains listed below, sequenced in a study of spatial heterogeneity in lung cancer. TCRdb fed the 5' RACE reads into MiXCR, producing one record per CDR3 protein. The sample yields 15,000 to 20,000 distinct CDR3 sequences, just under 6.5% seen once. Regarding time point: blood at routine non-recurrence follow-up after resection. The source material was PBMCs, sampled at follow-up. The receptor source for this set is a male donor with early-stage non-small cell lung cancer.

This clonotype occurred a few times. The chain employs TRBV7-2 and TRBJ2-1, with TRBD1 matching over 9 bases. CDR1 and CDR2 (germline): SGHTA, FQGNSA. The CDR3 totals 15 residues. V was pared by 0 bases and J by 7 bases, with 4 bases of the junction left unmatched. DNA of the CDR3: TGTGCCAGCAGCTTAGCGGGGACAGGGAGGAATGAGCAGTTCTTC. It translates to CASSLAGTGRNEQFF.

A remark on this clonotype: A clone one base away is much larger, so this may be a read error. J is TRBJ2-6 and V is TRBV2; the D is unclear. V was cut by 6 bases and J by 3 bases, with 15 bases left in between. This CDR3 contains 16 residues. CDR1 is SNHLY, CDR2 FYNNEI, per germline. CDR3 region: CASRWGTLIGANVLTF. The CDR3 nucleotides read TGTGCCAGCAGGTGGGGTACATTGATTGGGGCCAACGTCCTGACTTTC.

By share, this clonotype ranks as medium-sized. V and J are TRBV28 and TRBJ2-3; no clear D gene. The CDR3 totals 15 residues. Germline V gene sequence: CDR1 MDHEN, CDR2 SYDVKM. Trimming stripped 6 bases from V and 2 bases from J, with 15 bases between. The CDR3 region has the DNA TGTGCCAGCAGCCCATGGGCGATATCCACAGATACGCAGTATTTT. Translating it yields CASSPWAISTDTQYF.

Within the sample, this clonotype is medium-sized (0.01 to 0.1%). The chain recombines TRBV7-2 with TRBJ1-4; a possible D gene is TRBD1 (5 bases). Looked up from germline, CDR1 is SGHTA and CDR2 is FQGNSA. The CDR3 has 14 residues. Trimming removed 3 bases at V and 4 bases at J, with 9 bases between. The CDR3 region is CASSFGTYNEKLFF. DNA for the CDR3: TGTGCCAGCAGCTTCGGGACCTATAATGAAAAACTGTTTTTT. The full variable domain, with the rest looked up from reference TRBV7-2 and TRBJ1-4, is GAGVSQSPSNKVTEKGKDVELRCDPISGHTALYWYRQSLGQGLEFLIYFQGNSAPDKSGLPSDRFSAERTGGSVSTLTIQRTQQEDSAVYLCASSFGTYNEKLFFGSGTQLSVL.

This chain joins TRBV12-3 or TRBV12-4 and TRBJ1-1, with no clear D. The CDR3 runs to 13 residues. The V gene lost 2 bases and the J gene lost 8 bases, with 12 bases spanning the gap. The CDR3 DNA sequence: TGTGCCAGCAGTTTATACACGAAAGGAGAAGCTTTCTTT. Translation gives CASSLYTKGEAFF.

This clonotype was picked up many times. The J gene is TRBJ2-3, the V gene TRBV27; D might be TRBD2 (7 bases). V was clipped by 5 bases and J by 7 bases, with 16 bases between them. The CDR3 loop spans 14 amino acids. Germline CDR1 MNHEY, CDR2 SMNVEV (reference sequence). The CDR3 DNA reads as TGTGCCAGCAGTCCCATTCGGGGGGACAATACGCAGTATTTT. Translated, it gives CASSPIRGDNTQYF.

In its sample, this clonotype was seen many times. The chain recombines TRBV27 with TRBJ2-2; 12 positions agree with TRBD2. The CDR3 covers 15 residues. Germline loops: CDR1 MNHEY, CDR2 SMNVEV (reference sequence). V trimming: 9 bases; J trimming: 0 bases; junction bases outside the gene matches: 2. This CDR3 is CASRLAGANTGELFF. The CDR3 DNA is TGTGCCAGTCGACTAGCGGGGGCGAACACCGGGGAGCTGTTTTTT.

The chain joins TRBV24-1 to TRBJ2-7, with TRBD1 identical over 7 bases. Losses at the gene ends were 7 bases for V and 2 bases for J; bases not matched to a gene: 7. Germline V gives CDR1 KGHDR, CDR2 SFDVKD. The CDR3 totals 14 residues. CDR3 DNA: TGTGCCACCAGCGGGGACAGATACCCCTACGAGCAGTACTTC. Protein sequence: CATSGDRYPYEQYF.

This clonotype was seen a few times. The chain is built from TRBV5-5 and TRBJ2-5; a weak D match, TRBD1 (6 bases). This CDR3 region has 15 residues. The germline gives CDR1 SGHKS, CDR2 YYEKEE (reference sequence). V was shortened by 0 bases and J by 2 bases, with 11 bases between the two germline ends. In DNA, the CDR3 is TGTGCCAGCAGCTTGGCCGCAGGACAGCAAGAGACCCAGTACTTC. It translates to CASSLAAGQQETQYF.

Many counts were recorded for this clonotype. Here the CDR3 DNA reads TGTGCCAGCAGTACCCCCAAGGGATCAACTAATGAAAAACTGTTTTTT. This sequence encodes CASSTPKGSTNEKLFF. The chain couples TRBV28 to TRBJ1-4, with D uncertain. The CDR3 is made up of 16 amino acids. The germline CDR1 and CDR2 sequences are MDHEN and SYDVKM. The V and J ends lost 5 bases and 0 bases respectively, with 13 bases between them.

This clonotype was counted at least ten times. The chain joins TRBV18 to TRBJ2-7; 13 positions agree with TRBD2. CDR1 is KGHSH and CDR2 is LQKENI in the germline V gene. Trimming removed 4 bases from V and 0 bases from J; junction bases left unmatched: 6. The CDR3 extends over 17 amino acids. The DNA of the CDR3 is TGTGCCAGCTCACGAGGGACTAGCGGGATTGTCTCCTACGAGCAGTACTTC. Its protein product is CASSRGTSGIVSYEQYF. The variable domain in full, completed from reference TRBV18 and TRBJ2-7, reads NAGVMQNPRHLVRRRGQEARLRCSPMKGHSHVYWYRQLPEEGLKFMVYLQKENIIDESGMPKERFSAEFPKEGPSILRIQQVVRGDSAAYFCASSRGTSGIVSYEQYFGPGTRLTVT.

This clonotype was detected ten times or more. The CDR3 loop is CATRDTGELFF. CDR3 in DNA: TGTGCCACCAGGGACACCGGGGAGCTGTTTTTT. V and J are TRBV24-1 and TRBJ2-2; unclear D gene. V was cut by 7 bases and J by 3 bases, with 2 bases left in between. This CDR3 region has 11 residues. In germline, CDR1 is KGHDR, CDR2 SFDVKD.

This clonotype was seen ten or more times. V gene TRBV27 combines with J gene TRBJ2-7; 11 nucleotides align to TRBD1. Trimming cost V 6 bases and J 3 bases; bases outside gene matches: 4. The CDR3 totals 14 residues. The germline V gene encodes CDR1 MNHEY and CDR2 SMNVEV (reference sequence). The CDR3, as DNA: TGTGCCAGCAGCCCAGGGACAGGGGGCTACGAGCAGTACTTC. Its translation: CASSPGTGGYEQYF.

This clonotype appeared many times. This sequence joins TRBV5-1 and TRBJ2-3, with 7 bases matching TRBD2. Trimming removed 4 bases from V and 0 bases from J; junction bases left unmatched: 2. The length of the CDR3 is 14 residues. Germline values: CDR1 SGHRS, CDR2 YFSETQ. CDR3 protein: CASSNSGSTDTQYF. Written as DNA, the CDR3 is TGCGCCAGCAGCAATAGCGGGAGCACAGATACGCAGTATTTT.

This clonotype was seen many times. The CDR3 DNA reads TGCGCCAGCAGCCAACCCAGGGACCCTCTTAATGAGCAGTTCTTC. Translated, it gives CASSQPRDPLNEQFF. The gene calls are TRBV4-1 and TRBJ2-1, with D perhaps TRBD1 or TRBD2 (5 bases each). In germline, CDR1 is MGHRA, CDR2 YSYEKL. The CDR3 totals 15 residues. With 2 bases removed from V and 7 bases from J, the gap between germline ends came to 15 bases.

On this clonotype: A much larger clone sits a single nucleotide away, making a read error possible. The V call is TRBV4-3, the J call TRBJ2-3; D might be TRBD1 or TRBD2, each matching 5 bases. Germline assignment: CDR1 LGHNA and CDR2 YSLEER. This CDR3 has 17 residues. The CDR3 nucleotides read TGCACCAGCAGCCAAAACCCCCCGGGGCCCAGCACAGATACGCAGTATTTT. This gives the protein CTSSQNPPGPSTDTQYF.

The sample holds many counts of this clonotype. The chain has TRBV4-3 and TRBJ2-3, with D perhaps TRBD2 (6 bases). V was shortened by 0 bases and J by 0 bases, with 10 bases between the two germline ends. The CDR3 length is 16 residues. Germline-derived CDR1 and CDR2 are LGHNA and YSLEER. The CDR3 loop reads CASSQDSSGSTDTQYF. CDR3 in DNA: TGCGCCAGCAGCCAAGATAGCAGCGGGAGCACAGATACGCAGTATTTT.

This clonotype has at least ten counts. The V and J genes are TRBV12-3 or TRBV12-4 and TRBJ2-2, with D possibly matching TRBD2 (6 bases). CDR3 length: 16 residues. V was cut by 7 bases and J by 0 bases, with 15 bases left in between. The CDR3 spells CASNLGGGPNTGELFF. In nucleotides, the CDR3 is TGTGCCAGCAATCTAGGTGGAGGGCCGAACACCGGGGAGCTGTTTTTT.